The 14 T cell receptor beta chains reported below all come from one sample, sequenced in a study of T cells after yellow fever vaccination. TCRdb used MiXCR to reprocess the 5' RACE reads, holding one entry per CDR3 protein. The sample holds about 330,000 distinct CDR3 sequences, 4.1% seen once. The material sequenced was PBMCs, taken 5 days after the yellow fever booster vaccination. Receptor source: a man younger than 30 who received the YFV17D yellow fever vaccine.

This clonotype was picked up a small number of times. CDR3: CASSPWTGDAYEQYF. Here the CDR3 DNA reads TGTGCCAGCAGTCCATGGACAGGGGACGCCTACGAGCAGTACTTC. The chain couples TRBV12-3 or TRBV12-4 to TRBJ2-7, with 9 bases lining up with TRBD1. After removal of 5 bases from V and 2 bases from J, the junction contained 7 bases not matched to a gene. This CDR3 contains 15 residues.

This clonotype was detected only a few times. The chain couples TRBV5-8 to TRBJ2-7, with D uncertain. CDR3 length: 12 residues. Trimming stripped 6 bases from V and 1 base from J, with 8 bases between. CDR1 and CDR2 from the germline V gene are SGHTS and YDEGEE. The CDR3 sequence: CASKRRSYEQYV. CDR3 in DNA: TGTGCCAGCAAGAGAAGGTCCTACGAGCAGTACGTC.

There are a few counts of this clonotype. This chain joins TRBV24-1 and TRBJ1-4, with TRBD1 as a possible D gene (6 bases). CDR1 is KGHDR and CDR2 is SFDVKD in the germline V gene. V dropped 4 bases and J dropped 7 bases, with 12 bases sitting between them. This CDR3 comprises 14 residues. The CDR3 nucleotides are TGTGCCACCAGTGAAACAGGGAGTGGTGAAAAACTGTTTTTT. Protein sequence: CATSETGSGEKLFF.

There are many counts of this clonotype. The chain uses TRBV2 and TRBJ2-1; no clear D. Germline V gene sequence: CDR1 SNHLY, CDR2 FYNNEI. CDR3 length: 10 amino acids. The V and J ends lost 6 bases and 8 bases respectively, with 5 bases between them. The CDR3 region is CASRADEQFF. The CDR3 DNA reads as TGTGCCAGCAGGGCGGATGAGCAGTTCTTC.

This clonotype came up a few times. The CDR3 DNA is TGCAGTGCTAGAGATGGGGCTAGCGTCACCGGGGAGCTGTTTTTT. It translates to CSARDGASVTGELFF. The chain is built from TRBV20-1 and TRBJ2-2; TRBD2 is a possible D gene (6 bases). The V gene's germline CDR1 is DFQATT and CDR2 SNEGSKA (reference sequence). The CDR3 consists of 15 residues. V lost 0 bases and J 4 bases, leaving 12 bases between the germline ends.

This clonotype showed up just a few times. CDR3 in amino acids: CASSQQTDYSNQPQHF. The CDR3 nucleotides are TGCGCCAGCAGCCAACAGACGGACTATAGCAATCAGCCCCAGCATTTT. This rearrangement joins TRBV4-1 to TRBJ1-5; D gene ambiguous. The CDR3 consists of 16 residues. CDR1 MGHRA and CDR2 YSYEKL come from the germline V gene. The V end lost 2 bases, the J end lost 0 bases, and 11 bases lay between the germline ends.

In its sample, this clonotype was seen a few times. The gene calls are TRBV29-1 and TRBJ1-2, with TRBD1 identical over 8 bases. With 7 bases clipped from V and 14 bases from J, the junction kept 12 bases outside the gene matches. The CDR3 length is 11 residues. Per the germline V gene, CDR1 is SQVTM and CDR2 is ANQGSEA. CDR3 bases: TGCAGCGGGTCGGGACAGGAATTACAGACCTTC. This translates into CSGSGQELQTF.

The chain has TRBV10-1 and TRBJ2-3; 10 positions match TRBD2. The CDR3 length is 16 residues. V shed 0 bases and J 6 bases; nucleotides not matched to a gene: 6. Germline lookup yields CDR1 WNHNN and CDR2 SYGVQD (reference sequence). This CDR3 reads CASSESERGGHDTQYF. Written as DNA, the CDR3 is TGCGCCAGCAGTGAGTCGGAGCGGGGGGGCCATGATACGCAGTATTTT.

The sample holds a few counts of this clonotype. V and J are TRBV6-5 and TRBJ2-1; 7 nucleotides match TRBD1. The V and J ends lost 0 bases and 0 bases, in that order; junction bases with no gene match: 2. CDR3 size: 16 residues. Germline V lookup: CDR1 MNHEY, CDR2 SVGAGI. The CDR3 sequence: CASSYSWDSSYNEQFF. CDR3 nucleotides: TGTGCCAGCAGTTACTCATGGGACAGCTCCTACAATGAGCAGTTCTTC.

CDR3: CASSHPTPGVQETQYF. The CDR3 region has the DNA TGCGCCAGCAGCCATCCCACCCCGGGCGTACAAGAGACCCAGTACTTC. This chain connects TRBV4-1 to TRBJ2-5; D is uncertain. The V and J ends lost 3 bases and 2 bases respectively, with 16 bases between them. CDR1 and CDR2 (germline): MGHRA, YSYEKL. This CDR3 has 16 residues.

This clonotype has ten or more counts. This chain's CDR3 is CASSSTDKAGNEQFF. The CDR3 bases are TGCGCCAGCAGCTCGACGGACAAAGCCGGCAATGAGCAGTTCTTC. V usage is TRBV5-1 and J usage is TRBJ2-1; a weak D match, TRBD1 (5 bases). Looked up from germline, CDR1 is SGHRS and CDR2 is YFSETQ. The CDR3 contains 15 residues. V lost 3 bases and J lost 6, with 16 bases in between.

This clonotype was observed a handful of times. The chain joins TRBV18 to TRBJ1-3, with D hard to call. Deletions cut 3 bases from V and 0 bases from J, with 9 bases between. Germline CDR1 KGHSH, CDR2 LQKENI. The CDR3 is made up of 15 amino acids. CDR3 residues: CASSPTRDSGNTIYF. CDR3 sequence (DNA): TGTGCCAGCTCACCTACCAGAGACTCTGGAAACACCATATATTTT.

The V call is TRBV4-3, the J call TRBJ1-5; 8 nucleotides match TRBD1. The CDR3 is 17 residues long. Germline V gives CDR1 LGHNA, CDR2 YSLEER. V lost 0 bases, J lost 5 bases, and 9 bases stayed unmatched. CDR3 nucleotides: TGCGCCAGCAGCCAAGAGATTCAGGGGGCGACGGATCAGCCCCAGCATTTT. Its protein product is CASSQEIQGATDQPQHF.

This clonotype occurred a few times. The genes are TRBV9 and TRBJ2-1, with TRBD2 matching over 12 bases. The CDR3 is 19 residues long. V was clipped by 3 bases and J by 0 bases; unmatched bases: 10. Germline V gene data show CDR1 as SGDLS and CDR2 as YYNGEE. The CDR3 protein is CASSELAGGTRSSYNEQFF. The CDR3 nucleotides read TGTGCCAGCAGCGAACTAGCGGGGGGTACTAGGAGCTCCTACAATGAGCAGTTCTTC.